The clone carrying this T cell receptor beta chain was seen more than once but under ten times. Its antigen is unknown. TCRdb recomputed calls from the multiplex PCR reads with MiXCR, one row per CDR3 protein. The sample lists 60,000 to 65,000 distinct CDR3 sequences, 45% to 65% occurring once. This sample is drawn from a study of breast tumors, draining lymph nodes, adjacent tissues. Germline-derived CDR1 and CDR2 are MNHNY and SVGAGI (reference sequence). V lost 5 bases to trimming and J lost 5 bases; unmatched junction nucleotides: 8. The CDR3 consists of 14 residues. Study outcomes and limitations: Findings are consistent with lymph node origin and intratumoral expansion of most tumor T cells. Tumor TCR diversity was below lymph nodes but above nontumor tissue.

The clonotype originates from a female donor with breast cancer. Some clones in this sample may be carry-over from other donors' samples. The gene calls are TRBV6-6 and TRBJ1-1; 7 nucleotides agree with TRBD1. The sample comprised breast tumor tissue. Written as DNA, the CDR3 is TGTGCCAGCAGTCGGACCAGGGGGGGGACTGAAGCTTTCTTT. Translated, it gives CASSRTRGGTEAFF.